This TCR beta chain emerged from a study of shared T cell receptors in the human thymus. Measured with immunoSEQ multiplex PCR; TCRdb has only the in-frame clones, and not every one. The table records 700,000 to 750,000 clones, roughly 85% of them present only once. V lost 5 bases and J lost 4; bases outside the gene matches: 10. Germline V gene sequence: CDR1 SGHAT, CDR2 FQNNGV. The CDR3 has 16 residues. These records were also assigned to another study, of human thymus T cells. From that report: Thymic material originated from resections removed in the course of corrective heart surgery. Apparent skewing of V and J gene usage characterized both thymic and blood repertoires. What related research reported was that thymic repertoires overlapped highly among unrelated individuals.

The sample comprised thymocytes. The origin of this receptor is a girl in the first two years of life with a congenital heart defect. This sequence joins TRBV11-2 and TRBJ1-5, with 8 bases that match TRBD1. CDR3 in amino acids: CASSPSAGQGNQPQHF. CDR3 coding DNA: TGTGCCAGCAGCCCTTCCGCTGGACAGGGAAATCAGCCCCAGCATTTT.